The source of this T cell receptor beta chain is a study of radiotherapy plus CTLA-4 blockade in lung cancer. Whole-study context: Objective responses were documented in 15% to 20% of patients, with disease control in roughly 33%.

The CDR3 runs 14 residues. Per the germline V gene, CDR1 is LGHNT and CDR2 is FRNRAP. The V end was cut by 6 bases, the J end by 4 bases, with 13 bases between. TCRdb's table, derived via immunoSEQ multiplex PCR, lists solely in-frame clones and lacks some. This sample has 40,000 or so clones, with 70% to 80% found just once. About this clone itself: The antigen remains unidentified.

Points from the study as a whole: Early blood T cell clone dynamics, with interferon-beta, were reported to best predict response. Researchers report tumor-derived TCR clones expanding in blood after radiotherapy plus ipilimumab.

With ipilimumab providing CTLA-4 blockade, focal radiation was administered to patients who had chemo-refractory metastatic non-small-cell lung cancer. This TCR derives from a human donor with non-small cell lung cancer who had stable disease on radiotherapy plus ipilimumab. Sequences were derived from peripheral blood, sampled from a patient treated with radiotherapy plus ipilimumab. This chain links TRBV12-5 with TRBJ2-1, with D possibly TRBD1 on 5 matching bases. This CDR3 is CASGFDRPYNEQFF. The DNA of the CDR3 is TGTGCTAGTGGCTTTGACAGACCATACAATGAGCAGTTCTTC.